This T cell receptor (beta chain) derives from a study of PD-1 blockade in classical Hodgkin lymphoma. Study in general: Treatment was intravenous nivolumab, 3 mg/kg every 2 weeks, until progression. Study results and caveats: Newly diagnosed and completely responding patients shared comparable baseline diversity. There was a significant rise in CD4+ TCR diversity by C4D1, with no such rise for CD8+.

Only in-frame clones appear in the TCRdb table, and some are missing; sequencing was by immunoSEQ multiplex PCR. The sample records tens of thousands of clones, about 74% being singletons. Each patient relapsed following autologous stem cell transplantation, and prior brentuximab vedotin exposure differed. Note on this clone: Its antigen is unidentified.

Deletions cut 4 bases from V and 4 bases from J, with 17 bases between. The CDR3 runs 16 residues. Germline values: CDR1 SGHRS, CDR2 YFSETQ. The sequence derives from a human donor with classical Hodgkin lymphoma. Sequencing used peripheral blood mononuclear cells (PBMCs), obtained at baseline. The chain couples TRBV5-1 to TRBJ1-4, with a tentative D call TRBD1 (6 bases). The CDR3 protein is CASSPRGMGGNEKLFF. The CDR3 DNA follows: TGCGCCAGCAGCCCGAGGGGGATGGGAGGTAATGAAAAACTGTTTTTT.